Here is one TCR beta chain with its context. No antigen is known for it. A multiplex PCR was run with 60 Vbeta primers and 13 Jbeta primers. Method: immunoSEQ multiplex PCR; TCRdb's copy keeps in-frame clones and lacks some. This table holds about 150,000 clones, around four fifths found once. This sample was included in a study of cytomegalovirus exposure and HLA in healthy donors. About the research overall: One earlier analysis, a look at some 180 million T cells, found some 100 million unique TCR beta sequences.

Donors were nominally healthy when sampled, though unrecorded immune exposures were likely. Findings and limits, study-wide: Immune exposure data for these donors was limited to CMV serostatus. Some TCR beta chains (164 of them) were listed as cytomegalovirus-associated.

The TCR sequence derives from a boy aged 2 to 9 in good health and CMV-seronegative. Sequenced input: PBMCs.

DNA of the CDR3: TGTGCCTGGAGTAATCGACAGGGGGATTCACCCCTCCACTTT. This codes for CAWSNRQGDSPLHF. The chain couples TRBV30 to TRBJ1-6, with TRBD1 identical over 9 bases. The germline gives CDR1 GTSNPN, CDR2 SVGIG (reference sequence). The CDR3 extends over 14 amino acids. J lost 8 bases, V lost 2 bases, and 4 bases had no gene match.